This T cell receptor (beta chain) was identified during a study of blood T cells in healthy people across ages. Study conclusions and caveats: Unknown donor CMV status possibly confounded expanded clonotype changes. Measured against age, TCR beta diversity per million T cells decreased in a roughly linear manner.

This clonotype was observed a handful of times. Its antigen is currently unknown. It was approximately 10 milliliters of peripheral blood that were drawn from each donor. Each sample had at least 6 million PBMCs isolated. Germline V lookup: CDR1 DFQATT, CDR2 SNEGSKA (reference sequence). V was cut by 0 bases and J by 6 bases, with 9 bases left in between. This CDR3 is built from 14 residues. It was with a sample-barcoded 5' primer and a J-beta primer mix that a second PCR of roughly 7 to 11 cycles was run. TCRdb fed the 5' RACE reads into MiXCR, producing one record per CDR3 protein. The profile shows roughly 1.9 million distinct CDR3 sequences, more than 35% of them singletons.

This TCR was sampled from a human donor in good health. Sequencing was carried out using blood. The chain couples TRBV20-1 to TRBJ1-6; possibly TRBD1 for D (5 bases). CDR3 amino acids: CSARESGGNSPLHF. The CDR3 DNA is TGCAGTGCTAGAGAGAGTGGGGGTAATTCACCCCTCCACTTT.